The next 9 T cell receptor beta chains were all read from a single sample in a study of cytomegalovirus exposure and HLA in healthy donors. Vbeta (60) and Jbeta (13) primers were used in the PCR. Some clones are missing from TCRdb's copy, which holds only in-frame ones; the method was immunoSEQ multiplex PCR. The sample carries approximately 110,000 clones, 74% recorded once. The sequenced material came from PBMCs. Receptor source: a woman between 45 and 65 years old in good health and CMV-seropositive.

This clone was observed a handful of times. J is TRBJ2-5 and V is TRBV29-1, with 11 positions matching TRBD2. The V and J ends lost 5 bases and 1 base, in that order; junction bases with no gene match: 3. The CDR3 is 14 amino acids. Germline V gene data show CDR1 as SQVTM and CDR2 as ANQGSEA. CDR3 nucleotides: TGCAGCGTTTGTCTAGCGGGGGGCCAAGAGACCCAGTACTTC. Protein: CSVCLAGGQETQYF.

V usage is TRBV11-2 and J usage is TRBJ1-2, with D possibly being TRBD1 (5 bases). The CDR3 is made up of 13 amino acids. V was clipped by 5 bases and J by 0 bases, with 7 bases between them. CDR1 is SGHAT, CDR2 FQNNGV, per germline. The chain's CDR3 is CASSPDTNYGYTF. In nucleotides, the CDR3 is TGTGCCAGCAGCCCGGACACTAACTATGGCTACACCTTC. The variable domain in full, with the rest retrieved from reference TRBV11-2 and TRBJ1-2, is EAGVAQSPRYKIIEKRQSVAFWCNPISGHATLYWYQQILGQGPKLLIQFQNNGVVDDSQLPKDRFSAERLKGVDSTLKIQPAKLEDSAVYLCASSPDTNYGYTFGSGTRLTVV.

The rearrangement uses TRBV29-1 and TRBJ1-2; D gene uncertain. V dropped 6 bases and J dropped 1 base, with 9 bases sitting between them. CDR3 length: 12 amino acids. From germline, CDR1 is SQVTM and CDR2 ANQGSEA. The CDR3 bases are TGCAGCGTGTCGCCTAGTAACTATGGCTACACCTTC. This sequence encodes CSVSPSNYGYTF.

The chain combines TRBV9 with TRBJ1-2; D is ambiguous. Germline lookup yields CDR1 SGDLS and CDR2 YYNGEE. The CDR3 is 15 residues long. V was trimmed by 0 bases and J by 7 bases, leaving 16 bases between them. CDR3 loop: CASSVATYEMSGYTF. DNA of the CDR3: TGTGCCAGCAGCGTAGCCACCTACGAAATGAGTGGCTACACCTTC.

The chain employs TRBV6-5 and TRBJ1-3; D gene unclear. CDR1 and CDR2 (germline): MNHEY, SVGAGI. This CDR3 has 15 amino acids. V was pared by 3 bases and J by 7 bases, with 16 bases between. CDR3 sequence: CASSYGTSSLNTIYF. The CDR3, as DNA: TGTGCCAGCAGTTATGGTACGAGCTCGTTGAACACCATATATTTT.

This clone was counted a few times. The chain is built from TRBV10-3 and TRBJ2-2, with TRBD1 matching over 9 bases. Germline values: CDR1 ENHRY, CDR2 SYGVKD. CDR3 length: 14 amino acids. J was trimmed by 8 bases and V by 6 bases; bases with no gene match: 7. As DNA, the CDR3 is TGTGCCATCAGGAGGACAGGGGAGGGTGGGGAGCTGTTTTTT. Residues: CAIRRTGEGGELFF.

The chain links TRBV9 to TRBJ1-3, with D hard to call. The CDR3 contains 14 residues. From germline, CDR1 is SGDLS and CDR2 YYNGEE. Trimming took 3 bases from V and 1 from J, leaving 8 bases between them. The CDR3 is CASSDTGSGNTIYF. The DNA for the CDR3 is TGTGCCAGCAGCGATACGGGATCTGGAAACACCATATATTTT.

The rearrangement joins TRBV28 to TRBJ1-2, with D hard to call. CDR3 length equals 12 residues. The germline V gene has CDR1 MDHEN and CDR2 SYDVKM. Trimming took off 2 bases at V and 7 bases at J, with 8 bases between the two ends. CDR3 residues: CASSLMSIGYTF. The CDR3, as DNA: TGTGCCAGCAGTTTAATGAGCATTGGCTACACCTTC.

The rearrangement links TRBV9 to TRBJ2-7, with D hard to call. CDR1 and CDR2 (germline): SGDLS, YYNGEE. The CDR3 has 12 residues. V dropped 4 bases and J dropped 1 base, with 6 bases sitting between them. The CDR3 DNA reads TGTGCCAGCAGCTCCCCTTCCTACGAGCAGTACTTC. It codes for CASSSPSYEQYF.